The rows below give T cell receptor beta chains drawn from one sample of a study of shared clonotypes between healthy human individuals. Clones were sequenced by immunoSEQ multiplex PCR, and TCRdb holds only the in-frame ones, with some missing. The repertoire holds 2 million to 2.5 million clones, almost 96% seen once, with roughly 0.13% in the top ten. Sequencing was carried out using naive CD4+ T cells sorted from blood. The source is a young man in good health. Both conserved end residues are part of each CDR3. The order of the fields is D gene, clone size, J gene, V gene, CDR3 protein, CDR3 DNA. The D gene is left open where the match is weak. Size is stated for part of the rows, as once, few or many counts, or as a class when the clone is expanded.

D: -
size: -
J: TRBJ1-1
V: TRBV30
CDR3: CACQWEIPNTEAFF
DNA: TGTGCCTGCCAATGGGAGATCCCTAACACTGAAGCTTTCTTT

D: -
size: -
J: TRBJ1-2
V: TRBV4-1
CDR3: CASSHFGVFGNGYTF
DNA: TGCGCCAGCAGCCACTTCGGGGTTTTTGGAAATGGCTACACCTTC

D: -
size: -
J: TRBJ2-3
V: TRBV5-4
CDR3: CASSLGGLSTDTQYF
DNA: TGTGCCAGCAGCTTGGGCGGGCTAAGCACAGATACGCAGTATTTT

D: TRBD1
size: -
J: TRBJ2-2
V: TRBV2
CDR3: CASSESGGVNTGELFF
DNA: TGTGCCAGCAGTGAATCAGGGGGCGTAAACACCGGGGAGCTGTTTTTT

D: TRBD1
size: -
J: TRBJ1-2
V: TRBV2
CDR3: CASSEQGDNGYTF
DNA: TGTGCCAGCAGTGAACAGGGGGATAATGGCTACACCTTC

D: -
size: -
J: TRBJ2-7
V: TRBV5-1
CDR3: CASSPGVPEQYF
DNA: TGCGCCAGCAGCCCCGGGGTTCCCGAGCAGTACTTC

D: TRBD1
size: -
J: TRBJ1-1
V: TRBV5-1
CDR3: CASSSRRLGTANTEAFF
DNA: TGCGCCAGCAGCTCGCGCCGATTGGGGACAGCCAACACTGAAGCTTTCTTT

D: -
size: -
J: TRBJ2-3
V: TRBV5-1
CDR3: CASSPGTSTDTQYF
DNA: TGCGCCAGCAGCCCGGGAACTAGCACAGATACGCAGTATTTT

D: -
size: -
J: TRBJ1-1
V: TRBV10-3
CDR3: CAISEGVNTEAFF
DNA: TGTGCCATCAGTGAGGGGGTGAACACTGAAGCTTTCTTT

D: -
size: -
J: TRBJ2-6
V: TRBV30
CDR3: CACQPNRGGVLTF
DNA: TGTGCCTGCCAACCCAACAGGGGAGGCGTCCTGACTTTC

D: TRBD2
size: -
J: TRBJ2-4
V: TRBV9
CDR3: CASSVGSSGSPKNIQYF
DNA: TGTGCCAGCAGCGTAGGGTCTAGCGGGAGTCCCAAAAACATTCAGTACTTC

D: -
size: -
J: TRBJ1-1
V: TRBV14
CDR3: CASSQGGLAGAEAFF
DNA: TGTGCCAGCAGCCAAGGAGGTTTGGCAGGGGCTGAAGCTTTCTTT

D: -
size: -
J: TRBJ2-1
V: TRBV5-6
CDR3: CASRGKHGAGSLDKNEQFF
DNA: TGTGCCAGCAGGGGAAAGCATGGGGCAGGGAGTTTAGATAAGAATGAGCAGTTCTTC

D: -
size: -
J: TRBJ1-3
V: TRBV7-2
CDR3: CASSYSSSGNTIYF
DNA: TGTGCCAGCAGCTATAGCAGCTCTGGAAACACCATATATTTT

D: TRBD1
size: once
J: TRBJ1-1
V: TRBV2
CDR3: CATGQGSNTEAFF
DNA: TGTGCCACCGGACAGGGTTCGAACACTGAAGCTTTCTTT

D: -
size: -
J: TRBJ1-5
V: TRBV18
CDR3: CASSPPLRVGGQPQHF
DNA: TGTGCCAGCTCACCACCGCTCCGGGTCGGGGGTCAGCCCCAGCATTTT

D: -
size: -
J: TRBJ2-2
V: TRBV7-9
CDR3: CASSRQGTRNTGELFF
DNA: TGTGCCAGCAGCCGACAAGGGACACGAAACACCGGGGAGCTGTTTTTT

D: TRBD2
size: -
J: TRBJ2-1
V: TRBV4-1
CDR3: CASSRKTSGDYNEQFF
DNA: TGCGCCAGCAGCCGAAAAACTAGCGGGGATTACAATGAGCAGTTCTTC

D: -
size: -
J: TRBJ2-2
V: TRBV30
CDR3: CAWSVQGGVSTGELFF
DNA: TGTGCCTGGAGTGTACAAGGGGGGGTGAGCACCGGGGAGCTGTTTTTT

D: TRBD2
size: -
J: TRBJ2-3
V: TRBV18
CDR3: CASSSALGTSGDTDTQYF
DNA: TGTGCCAGCTCATCAGCCCTCGGGACTAGCGGGGACACAGATACGCAGTATTTT

D: TRBD2
size: -
J: TRBJ2-5
V: TRBV5-1
CDR3: CASSLIGGQETQYF
DNA: TGCGCCAGCAGCTTGATCGGGGGGCAAGAGACCCAGTACTTC

D: -
size: -
J: TRBJ2-7
V: TRBV9
CDR3: CASSVVQQGRGNSSYEQYF
DNA: TGTGCCAGCAGCGTAGTTCAACAGGGTCGAGGAAATAGCTCCTACGAGCAGTACTTC

D: -
size: -
J: TRBJ2-2
V: TRBV19
CDR3: CASRRTENTGELFF
DNA: TGTGCCAGCCGTCGGACAGAGAACACCGGGGAGCTGTTTTTT

D: -
size: -
J: TRBJ2-3
V: TRBV10-2
CDR3: CASSSTGTSTDTQYF
DNA: TGCGCCAGCAGTAGCACGGGAACTTCGACAGATACGCAGTATTTT

D: -
size: -
J: TRBJ2-1
V: TRBV9
CDR3: CASSEWDGLGNEQFF
DNA: TGTGCCAGCAGCGAATGGGACGGGTTAGGCAATGAGCAGTTCTTC

D: TRBD1
size: -
J: TRBJ1-1
V: TRBV30
CDR3: CAWRGQTTNTEAFF
DNA: TGTGCCTGGAGGGGACAGACCACGAACACTGAAGCTTTCTTT

D: TRBD2
size: -
J: TRBJ2-3
V: TRBV30
CDR3: CAWSPPGLASADTQYF
DNA: TGTGCCTGGAGTCCTCCGGGACTAGCGAGTGCAGATACGCAGTATTTT

D: TRBD2
size: -
J: TRBJ2-7
V: TRBV5-1
CDR3: CASSLGTSGGNEQYF
DNA: TGCGCCAGCAGCCTTGGGACTAGCGGGGGGAACGAGCAGTACTTC

D: -
size: -
J: TRBJ2-2
V: TRBV5-1
CDR3: CASSSTDTGELFF
DNA: TGCGCCAGCAGCTCAACAGACACCGGGGAGCTGTTTTTT

D: -
size: -
J: TRBJ2-5
V: TRBV21-1
CDR3: CASSESRLGIWETQYF
DNA: TGTGCCAGCAGCGAAAGCAGGCTAGGGATCTGGGAGACCCAGTACTTC

D: -
size: -
J: TRBJ1-1
V: TRBV6-5
CDR3: CASTGATEAFF
DNA: TGTGCCAGCACCGGTGCCACTGAAGCTTTCTTT

D: -
size: -
J: TRBJ2-5
V: TRBV5-1
CDR3: CASSLSAGTQKETQYF
DNA: TGCGCCAGCAGCTTGTCTGCCGGGACTCAGAAAGAGACCCAGTACTTC

D: -
size: -
J: TRBJ1-4
V: TRBV6-1
CDR3: CASSAPGRGPNEKLFF
DNA: TGTGCCAGCAGTGCCCCTGGTAGGGGACCTAATGAAAAACTGTTTTTT

D: TRBD1
size: -
J: TRBJ1-6
V: TRBV27
CDR3: CASRYNPGQGTSPLHF
DNA: TGTGCCAGCAGGTATAATCCGGGACAGGGCACTTCACCCCTCCACTTT

D: TRBD1
size: -
J: TRBJ2-7
V: TRBV29-1
CDR3: CSVVPGQASYEQYF
DNA: TGCAGCGTTGTCCCGGGACAGGCCTCCTACGAGCAGTACTTC